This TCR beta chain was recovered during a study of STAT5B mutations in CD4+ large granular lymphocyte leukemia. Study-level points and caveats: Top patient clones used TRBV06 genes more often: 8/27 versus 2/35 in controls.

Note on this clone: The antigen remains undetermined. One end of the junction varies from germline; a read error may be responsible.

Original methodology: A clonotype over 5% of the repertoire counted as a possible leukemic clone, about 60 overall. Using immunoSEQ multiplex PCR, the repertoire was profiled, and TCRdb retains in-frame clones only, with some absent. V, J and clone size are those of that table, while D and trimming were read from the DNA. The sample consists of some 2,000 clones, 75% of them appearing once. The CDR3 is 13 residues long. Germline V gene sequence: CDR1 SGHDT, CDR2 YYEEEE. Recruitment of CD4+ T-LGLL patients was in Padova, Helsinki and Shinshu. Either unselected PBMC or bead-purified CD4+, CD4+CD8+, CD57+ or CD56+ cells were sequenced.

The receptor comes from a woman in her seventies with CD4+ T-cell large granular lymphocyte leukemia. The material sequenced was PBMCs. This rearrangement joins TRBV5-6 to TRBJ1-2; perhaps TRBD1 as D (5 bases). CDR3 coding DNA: TGTGCCAGCAACTTGGACACGCACTATGGCTACACCTTC. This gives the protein CASNLDTHYGYTF.